The clone carrying this T cell receptor beta chain has just one count. The data belong to a study of T cell changes during pregnancy in multiple sclerosis. Germline V gene data show CDR1 as SGDLS and CDR2 as YYNGEE. V gave up 2 bases and J gave up 0 bases, with 8 bases separating them. This CDR3 is 14 amino acids long. The method was immunoSEQ multiplex PCR; TCRdb's version includes in-frame clones alone and lacks a portion of them. The sample contains 40,000 to 60,000 clones, 92% of which appear only once. The chain recombines TRBV9 with TRBJ1-1; D gene uncertain. The source was CD4+ T cells from peripheral blood mononuclear cells, collected in the third trimester of pregnancy. This TCR was sampled from a female donor with multiple sclerosis, enrolled in a pregnancy study. CDR3 sequence reads: CASSVTSVNTEAFF. CDR3 in DNA: TGTGCCAGCAGCGTCACCTCAGTGAACACTGAAGCTTTCTTT.